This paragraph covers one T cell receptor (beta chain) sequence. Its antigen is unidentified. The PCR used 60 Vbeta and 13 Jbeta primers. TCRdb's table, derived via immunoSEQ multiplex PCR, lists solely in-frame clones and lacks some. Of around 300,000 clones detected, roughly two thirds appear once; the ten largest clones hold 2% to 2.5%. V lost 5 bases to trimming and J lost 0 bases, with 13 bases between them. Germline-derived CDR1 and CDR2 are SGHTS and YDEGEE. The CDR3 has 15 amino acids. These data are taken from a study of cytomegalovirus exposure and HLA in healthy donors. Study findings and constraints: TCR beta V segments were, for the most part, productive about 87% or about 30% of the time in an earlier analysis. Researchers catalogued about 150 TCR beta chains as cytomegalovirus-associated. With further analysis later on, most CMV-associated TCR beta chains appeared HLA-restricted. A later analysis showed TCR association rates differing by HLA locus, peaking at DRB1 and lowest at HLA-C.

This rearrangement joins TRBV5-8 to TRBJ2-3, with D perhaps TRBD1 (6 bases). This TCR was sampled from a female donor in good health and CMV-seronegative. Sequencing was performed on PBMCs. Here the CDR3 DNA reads TGTGCCAGCAGAACAAGACAGGCTAGCACAGATACGCAGTATTTT. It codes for CASRTRQASTDTQYF.